This TCR beta chain was sequenced during a study of OX40 agonist ivuxolimab in advanced cancers. The wider study: Patient treatment consisted of intravenous ivuxolimab administration every 2 weeks at 0.01 to 10 mg/kg.

Data came from immunoSEQ multiplex PCR; TCRdb stores just in-frame clones and leaves some out. The table records 100,000 or so clones, approximately 89% of them present only once. Remarks on this clone: Its antigen is undetermined.

Study-wide results and caveats: At 0.1 to 3.0 mg/kg and by week 6, clonal expansion occurred in CD4+ and CD8+ blood T cells. Expanded clones were, on average, more numerous in CD8+ T cells than in CD4+.

V lost 5 bases, J lost 6 bases, and 13 bases lay in between. CDR3 length: 14 residues. Looked up from germline, CDR1 is MNHNY and CDR2 is SVGAGI (reference sequence). The V and J genes are TRBV6-6 and TRBJ1-4, with no clear D. The sequence was collected from an adult with an advanced solid tumor such as melanoma, head and neck, liver or kidney cancer. The source material was CD4+ or CD8+ T cells sorted from blood, sampled in a trial of the OX40 agonist ivuxolimab. This CDR3 is CASSTRLNDEKLFF. CDR3 sequence (DNA): TGTGCCAGCAGTACGAGACTAAACGATGAAAAACTGTTTTTT.